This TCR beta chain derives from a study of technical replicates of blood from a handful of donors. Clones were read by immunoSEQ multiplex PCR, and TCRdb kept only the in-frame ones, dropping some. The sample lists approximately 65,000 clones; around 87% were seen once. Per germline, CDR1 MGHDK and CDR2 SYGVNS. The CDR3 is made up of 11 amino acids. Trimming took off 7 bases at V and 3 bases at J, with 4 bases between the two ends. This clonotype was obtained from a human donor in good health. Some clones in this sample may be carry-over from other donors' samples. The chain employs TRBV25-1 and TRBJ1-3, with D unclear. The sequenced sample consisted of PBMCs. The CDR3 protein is CASTLGNTIYF. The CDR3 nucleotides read TGTGCCAGCACACTTGGAAACACCATATATTTT. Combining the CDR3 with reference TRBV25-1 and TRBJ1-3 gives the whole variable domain EADIYQTPRYLVIGTGKKITLECSQTMGHDKMYWYQQDPGMELHLIHYSYGVNSTEKGDLSSESTVSRIRTEHFPLTLESARPSHTSQYLCASTLGNTIYFGEGSWLTVV.